These T cell receptor beta chains were read from a single sample in a study of blood T cell repertoires in COVID-19. Libraries were prepared by immunoSEQ multiplex PCR; TCRdb keeps only in-frame clonotypes and omits some of them. The sample has around 320,000 clones; more than 85% are singletons. The sample was PBMCs or T cells enriched from blood (not recorded which). Receptors were obtained from a woman in her thirties who had been exposed to COVID-19. The CDR3 runs from the conserved cysteine through the conserved F or W. D genes are given only for firm matches. Size is stated for part of the rows, as once, few or many counts, or as a class when the clone is expanded.

>TRBJ2-1|NA|TRBV5-1|NA
TGCGCCAGCAGCCTTGCCTCAGGGGCCTACAATGAGCAGTTCTTC
CASSLASGAYNEQFF
>TRBJ2-1|TRBD2|TRBV24-1|NA
TGTGCCACCAGTGACCCCTCGGGGAGGGGCGATGAGCAGTTCTTC
CATSDPSGRGDEQFF
>TRBJ1-2|TRBD1|TRBV10-3|NA
TGTGCCATCAGTGAAGAGACAGGGAATGGCTACACCTTC
CAISEETGNGYTF
>TRBJ1-1|NA|TRBV25-1|NA
TGTGCCAGCAGTGGAGGAGAAGCTTTCTTT
CASSGGEAFF
>TRBJ2-3|NA|TRBV19|NA
TGTGCCAGTAGTAATCAGGCAGGACATAGCACAGATACGCAGTATTTT
CASSNQAGHSTDTQYF
>TRBJ2-4|TRBD1|TRBV18|NA
TGTGCCAGCTCACCGAACCGGGACAGCATAAACATTCAGTACTTC
CASSPNRDSINIQYF
>TRBJ2-2|NA|TRBV5-1|NA
TGCGCCAGCAGCTTGGGGGGGCGCTTTTACACCGGGGAGCTGTTTTTT
CASSLGGRFYTGELFF
>TRBJ1-5|NA|TRBV27|NA
TGTGCCAGCAGTTTTGTATTCAATCAGCCCCAGCATTTT
CASSFVFNQPQHF
>TRBJ2-7|NA|TRBV12-3/TRBV12-4|NA
TGTGCCACTCGGAGGGCCCATAGCTACGAGCAGTACTTC
CATRRAHSYEQYF
>TRBJ1-5|TRBD1|TRBV19|NA
TGTGCCAGTAGTAACGACCGGGACAGTAATAGCAATCAGCCCCAGCATTTT
CASSNDRDSNSNQPQHF
>TRBJ1-5|NA|TRBV6-1|NA
TGTGCCAGCAGTGAAGGGACTGGCAATCAGCCCCAGCATTTT
CASSEGTGNQPQHF
>TRBJ1-4|NA|TRBV7-9|NA
TGTGCCAGCAGCTTAGCCGGGGGACGGGGGGAAAAACTGTTTTTT
CASSLAGGRGEKLFF
>TRBJ1-4|NA|TRBV6-5|NA
TGTGCCAGCAATACAGGGACCAGCGGTGAAAAACTGTTTTTT
CASNTGTSGEKLFF
>TRBJ2-2|TRBD1|TRBV7-8|NA
TGTGCCAGCAGCTTAGTGGGGACAGCCCATGGGCTGTTTTTT
CASSLVGTAHGLFF
>TRBJ2-1|TRBD1|TRBV7-7|NA
TGTGCCAGCAGCGCGGACAGGCTCAATGAGCAGTTCTTC
CASSADRLNEQFF
>TRBJ2-5|NA|TRBV2|NA
TGTGCCAGCAGTGAACAGGGGCCCCAAGAGACCCAGTACTTC
CASSEQGPQETQYF
>TRBJ2-5|TRBD2|TRBV6-5|NA
TGTGCCAGCAGTTACAGCGGGGGGGCCAGGGAGACCCAGTACTTC
CASSYSGGARETQYF
>TRBJ2-4|NA|TRBV4-3|NA
TGCGCCAGCAGCCAAGTCCCTCCCCAAGGGGTCGGAAACATTCAGTACTTC
CASSQVPPQGVGNIQYF
>TRBJ1-5|NA|TRBV7-9|NA
TGTGCCAGCAGCACAGATCTGGGGGCGGGTCAGCCCCAGCATTTT
CASSTDLGAGQPQHF
>TRBJ2-2|NA|TRBV6-5|NA
TGTGCCAGCAGTTCCATCTCGGACTACTACACCGGGGAGCTGTTTTTT
CASSSISDYYTGELFF
>TRBJ1-2|NA|TRBV6-2/TRBV6-3|NA
TGTGCCAGCAGTTTTTCGAGGAGTGGCTACACCTTC
CASSFSRSGYTF
>TRBJ1-2|TRBD1|TRBV9|NA
TGTGCCAGCACCCCGACAGGGGCGGGGAACTATGGCTACACCTTC
CASTPTGAGNYGYTF
>TRBJ2-7|NA|TRBV7-9|NA
TGTGCCAGCAGCCGCCGAGTAGCAGATCTCTACGAGCAGTACTTC
CASSRRVADLYEQYF
>TRBJ1-2|NA|TRBV7-2|NA
TGTGCCAGCAGCTACCGCAAGGGGGGGAATGGCTACACCTTC
CASSYRKGGNGYTF
>TRBJ1-5|NA|TRBV20-1|NA
TGCAGTGCTAGTAGACCGGGGGGCAATCAGCCCCAGCATTTT
CSASRPGGNQPQHF
>TRBJ1-1|NA|TRBV5-5|NA
TGTGCCAGCAGCCCTAGACAGTACTACACTGAAGCTTTCTTT
CASSPRQYYTEAFF
>TRBJ1-1|TRBD1|TRBV4-1|NA
TGCGCCAGCAGCCGGGGACCTACAGGGGCTGAAGCTTTCTTT
CASSRGPTGAEAFF
>TRBJ2-3|TRBD1|TRBV19|once
TGTGCCAGTAGTATACAAGGGGGCCGCACAGATACGCAGTATTTT
CASSIQGGRTDTQYF
>TRBJ1-1|TRBD1|TRBV7-9|NA
TGTGCCAGCAGCTCCCCGACAGGGGTCACTGAAGCTTTCTTT
CASSSPTGVTEAFF
>TRBJ1-1|TRBD1|TRBV6-5|NA
TGTGCCAGCAGTTACTACAGGGGGACTGAAGCTTTCTTT
CASSYYRGTEAFF
>TRBJ2-2|NA|TRBV7-2|NA
TGTGCCAGCAGCCCCCCCGTCGCGAACACCGGGGAGCTGTTTTTT
CASSPPVANTGELFF
>TRBJ1-1|NA|TRBV12-5|NA
TGTGCTAGTGGCCGGGGGACTGAAGCTTTCTTT
CASGRGTEAFF
>TRBJ2-3|TRBD2|TRBV7-2|once
TGTGCCAGCAGCCGCTACGCGGGGGAGCAGTATTTT
CASSRYAGEQYF
>TRBJ1-2|NA|TRBV4-2|once
TGTGCCAGCAGCCAAGAAGAAACGGGACTGAACTATGGCTACACCTTC
CASSQEETGLNYGYTF
>TRBJ2-5|TRBD1|TRBV7-6|NA
TGTGCCAGCAGCTGGGGGACAGGGCCTGGAGAGACCCAGTACTTC
CASSWGTGPGETQYF